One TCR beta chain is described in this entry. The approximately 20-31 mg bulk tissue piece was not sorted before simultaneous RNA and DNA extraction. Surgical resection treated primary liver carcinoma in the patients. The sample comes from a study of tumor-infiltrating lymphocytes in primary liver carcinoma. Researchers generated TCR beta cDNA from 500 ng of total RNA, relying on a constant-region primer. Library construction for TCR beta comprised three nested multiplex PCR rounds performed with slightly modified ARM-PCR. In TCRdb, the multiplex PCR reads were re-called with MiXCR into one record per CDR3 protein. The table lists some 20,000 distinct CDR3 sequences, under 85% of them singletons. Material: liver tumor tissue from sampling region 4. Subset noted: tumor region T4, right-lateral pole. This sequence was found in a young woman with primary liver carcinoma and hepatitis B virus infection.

CDR3 sequence (DNA): TGTGCCAGCAGCTTAGAAGGGGGAGAGATCGATGAGCAGTTCTTC. It is translated as CASSLEGGEIDEQFF. J is TRBJ2-1 and V is TRBV11-2; D perhaps matches TRBD1 (6 bases). The CDR3 spans 15 residues. Germline CDR1 is SGHAT and CDR2 is FQNNGV. The V end lost 0 bases, the J end lost 8 bases, and 14 bases lay between the germline ends. The variable domain in full, with the rest retrieved from reference TRBV11-2 and TRBJ2-1, is EAGVAQSPRYKIIEKRQSVAFWCNPISGHATLYWYQQILGQGPKLLIQFQNNGVVDDSQLPKDRFSAERLKGVDSTLKIQPAKLEDSAVYLCASSLEGGEIDEQFFGPGTRLTVL.